This TCR beta chain was sequenced for a study of beta chain features in type 1 diabetes. Study in general: Patients shared similar age, gender and cell yields with healthy donors.

Points from the study as a whole: Among patients with Type 1 diabetes, TCRB CDR3s were moderately but significantly shorter in every one of the four CD4+ subsets. VDJ junctions sequenced from type 1 diabetes patients showed fewer insertions and more deletions.

The authors reverse transcribed all of the isolated RNA, so sequencing captured expressed TCRB transcripts. Measured with immunoSEQ multiplex PCR; TCRdb has only the in-frame clones, and not every one. The sample includes about 390,000 clones, over 8.5% seen only once; the top ten take approximately 0.55%. With regard to this clone: What it binds is unknown.

There are 13 residues in the CDR3. Germline V gives CDR1 SNHLY, CDR2 FYNNEI. V lost 4 bases and J lost 4, with 5 bases in between. The sequencing input was central memory CD4+ T cells from blood. This TCR came from a man younger than 45 with type 1 diabetes. The chain employs TRBV2 and TRBJ2-6, with unresolved D. CDR3 loop: CASSARGANVLTF. In DNA form, the CDR3 reads TGTGCCAGCAGTGCTAGGGGGGCCAACGTCCTGACTTTC.